The 4 T cell receptor beta chains listed next were all sequenced from one sample in a study of control samples from healthy donors and cancer patients. Clones were sequenced by immunoSEQ multiplex PCR, and TCRdb holds only the in-frame ones, with some missing. Among 150,000 to 200,000 clones listed, 90% were seen once. What was sequenced was blood. The receptors come from a woman in her forties or fifties in good health.

This rearrangement joins TRBV6-1 to TRBJ2-7; D is unclear. Germline V gene sequence: CDR1 MNHNS, CDR2 SASEGT. This CDR3 comprises 15 residues. Trimming removed 2 bases at V and 0 bases at J, with 11 bases between. Written as DNA, the CDR3 is TGTGCCAGCAGTGAATCGGGCGGCCTCTCCTACGAGCAGTACTTC. This codes for CASSESGGLSYEQYF.

The chain employs TRBV28 and TRBJ2-7; no definite D call. Deletions cut 1 base from V and 2 bases from J, with 9 bases between. Germline V lookup: CDR1 MDHEN, CDR2 SYDVKM. The CDR3 has 14 amino acids. The CDR3 is CASSLSAETYEQYF. CDR3 DNA: TGTGCCAGCAGTTTATCGGCCGAGACCTACGAGCAGTACTTC.

The gene calls are TRBV4-2 and TRBJ1-5; D not resolved. This CDR3 contains 13 residues. Germline-derived CDR1 and CDR2 are LGHNA and YNFKEQ. The ends were cut back, 0 bases at V and 7 bases at J, with 7 bases in the middle. The CDR3 DNA sequence: TGTGCCAGCAGCCAAGATATCGGCCAGCCCCAGCATTTT. It specifies CASSQDIGQPQHF.

The V and J genes are TRBV11-2 and TRBJ1-1; TRBD1 matches 9 bases. Looked up from germline, CDR1 is SGHAT and CDR2 is FQNNGV. With 5 bases clipped from V and 0 bases from J, the junction kept 4 bases outside the gene matches. The CDR3 loop spans 15 amino acids. The CDR3 DNA sequence: TGTGCCAGCAGCACCGGACAGGGGATGAACACTGAAGCTTTCTTT. Protein sequence: CASSTGQGMNTEAFF.